This TCR beta chain was documented in a study of cytotoxic CD8 clonotypes in ibrutinib-treated CLL. Study-level findings and limits: Clonality was higher at baseline than in age-matched healthy donors and tracked circulating CD8+ T-cell counts.

This clone was seen more than once but under ten times. Its antigen is not identified. The intended depth for sequencing was 1 in 200,000 to 1 in 1 million T cells. Assay: immunoSEQ multiplex PCR; the TCRdb copy retains only in-frame clones and omits some. The sample has about 140,000 clones; roughly 80% are singletons. The CDR3 totals 14 residues. With 3 bases removed from V and 6 bases from J, the gap between germline ends came to 11 bases. CDR1 SGHVS and CDR2 FQNEAQ come from the germline V gene. This clonotype was sampled from a human donor with chronic lymphocytic leukemia. Sequenced here: PBMCs, sampled after 12 months of ibrutinib treatment. V usage is TRBV7-8 and J usage is TRBJ1-4; D not certain. This CDR3 is CASSLYGVDEKLFF. CDR3 nucleotide sequence: TGTGCCAGCAGCTTGTATGGAGTAGATGAAAAACTGTTTTTT.